This T cell receptor (beta chain) was identified in a study of CD8+ T cells in alopecia areata. In the study overall: Tofacitinib dosing lasted 6 to 18 months, which was then followed by 6 months off drug. Whole-study findings and limits: Although TCR sharing was seen in mice, sharing across patients was less clear, possibly for HLA-related reasons. Affected scalp, especially in alopecia totalis/universalis, had a higher clonality than normal scalp did.

This clone came up many times. Its antigen is as yet unknown. CDR1 and CDR2 (germline): LNHDA, SQIVND (reference sequence). Deletions cut 5 bases from V and 4 bases from J, with 12 bases between. This CDR3 region has 14 residues. RNA was extracted and reverse transcribed into cDNA as the sequencing template. The table came from immunoSEQ multiplex PCR; TCRdb's copy has only in-frame clones and leaves some out. The sample consists of under 250,000 clones, around 62% of them appearing once. The study team obtained lesional scalp punch biopsies and peripheral blood from alopecia areata patients. Sequencing was performed on CD4+ T cells sorted from blood, taken at week 0. This clonotype was obtained from a human donor with alopecia areata. The V and J genes are TRBV19 and TRBJ2-1; possible D gene TRBD2, 5 bases. CDR3 in amino acids: CASSDLAEYNEQFF. CDR3 coding DNA: TGTGCCAGTAGTGACCTAGCAGAATACAATGAGCAGTTCTTC.